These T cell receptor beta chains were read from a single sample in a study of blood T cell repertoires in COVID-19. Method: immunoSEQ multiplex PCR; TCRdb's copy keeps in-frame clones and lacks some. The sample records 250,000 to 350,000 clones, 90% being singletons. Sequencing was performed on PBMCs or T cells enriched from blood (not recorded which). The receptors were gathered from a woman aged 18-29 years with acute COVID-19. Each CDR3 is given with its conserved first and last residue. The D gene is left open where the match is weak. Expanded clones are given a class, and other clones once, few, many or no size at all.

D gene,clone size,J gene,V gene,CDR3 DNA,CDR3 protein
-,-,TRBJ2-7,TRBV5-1,TGCGCCAGCAGCTTCGGGGACTTGAGGGAGCAGTACTTC,CASSFGDLREQYF
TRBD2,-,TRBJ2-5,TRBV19,TGTGCCAGTAGTCCCGAAAGACTAGCGGGAGTTTTAGAGACCCAGTACTTC,CASSPERLAGVLETQYF
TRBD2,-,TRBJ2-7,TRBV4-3,TGCGCCAGCAGCCAAACCGACCCAGTAGCGGGTGTCTACGAGCAGTACTTC,CASSQTDPVAGVYEQYF
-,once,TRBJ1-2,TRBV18,TGTGCCAGCTCAAGCCTTGATAGAGGGCGGATGGGCTACACCTTC,CASSSLDRGRMGYTF
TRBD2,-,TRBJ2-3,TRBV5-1,TGCGCCAGCAGACGGGAGGGGGAAGATACGCAGTATTTT,CASRREGEDTQYF
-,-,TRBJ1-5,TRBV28,TGTGCCAGCAGTTTATTAGTGCAGCCCCAGCATTTT,CASSLLVQPQHF
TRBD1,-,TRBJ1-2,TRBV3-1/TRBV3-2,TGTGCCAGCAGCCAAAACCGGGACAGCCTCTATGGCTACACCTTC,CASSQNRDSLYGYTF
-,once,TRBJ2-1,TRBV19,TGTGCCAGTAGTATAGACCCCTCGAGGTATGAGCAGTTCTTC,CASSIDPSRYEQFF
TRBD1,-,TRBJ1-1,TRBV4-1,TGCGCCAGCAGCCAAGCGGGACAGGGGTTTGCTGAAGCTTTCTTT,CASSQAGQGFAEAFF
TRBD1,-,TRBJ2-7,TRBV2,TGTGCCAGCACCAGCCCCGACAGGGGGCTCGGCTTC,CASTSPDRGLGF
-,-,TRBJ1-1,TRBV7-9,TGTGCCAGCAGCTTAGGGGCCTCTAACACTGAAGCTTTCTTT,CASSLGASNTEAFF
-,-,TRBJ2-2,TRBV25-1,TGTGCCAGCAGTGCGTGGGGGGTCACCGGGGAGCTGTTTTTT,CASSAWGVTGELFF
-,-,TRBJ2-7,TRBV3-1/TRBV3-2,TGTGCCAGCAGCCAAGGGCTGGCCCTCGAGCAGTACTTC,CASSQGLALEQYF
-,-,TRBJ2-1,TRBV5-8,TGTGCCAGCAGCCGTTTTAGGGGTACACTGTCGGACAATGAGCAGTTCTTC,CASSRFRGTLSDNEQFF
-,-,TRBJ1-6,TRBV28,TGTGCCAGCAGTTTATTTCCGGGGCGGGAGGATTCACCCCTCCACTTT,CASSLFPGREDSPLHF
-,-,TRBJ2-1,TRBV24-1,TGTGCCACCAACGCGGTTCGGGGGGAGCAGTTCTTC,CATNAVRGEQFF
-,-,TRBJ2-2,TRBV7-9,TGTGCCAGCAGCTTAGAACTAAGGACCGGGGAGCTGTTTTTT,CASSLELRTGELFF
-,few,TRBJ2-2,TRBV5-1,TGCGCCAGCAGATTAACCATGGGGACTGCGAACACCGGGGAGCTGTTTTTT,CASRLTMGTANTGELFF
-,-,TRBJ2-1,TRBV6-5,TGTGCCAGCAGTTACTTACGCGGCTCTACCTACAATGAGCAGTTCTTC,CASSYLRGSTYNEQFF
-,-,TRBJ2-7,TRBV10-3,TGTGCCATCAGTGATGAGAGCGACGAAACCTACGAGCAGTACTTC,CAISDESDETYEQYF
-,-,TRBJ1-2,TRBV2,TGTGCCAGCAGTGAAGTTACAGGGAGAGCTAACTATGGCTACACCTTC,CASSEVTGRANYGYTF
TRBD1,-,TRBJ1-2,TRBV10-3,TGTGCCATCAGTGAGGGGTCGGGACAGGGAACTGTCGGCTACACCTTC,CAISEGSGQGTVGYTF
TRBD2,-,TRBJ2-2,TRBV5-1,TGCGCCAGCAGCTTGGACCCAGGACGACTAGCGGGAGCCGGGACCGGGGAGCTGTTTTTT,CASSLDPGRLAGAGTGELFF
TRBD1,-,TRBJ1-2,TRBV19,TGTGCCAGTAGTACCACCGGGACAGGGGGTCTAGGCTACACCTTC,CASSTTGTGGLGYTF
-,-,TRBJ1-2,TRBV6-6,TGTGCCAGCAACCTTAGGGGTAGAGAAATTGATGGCTACACCTTC,CASNLRGREIDGYTF
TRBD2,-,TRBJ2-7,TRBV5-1,TGCGCCGCTGGCCTGAGGACTAGCTCCTACGAGCAGTACTTC,CAAGLRTSSYEQYF
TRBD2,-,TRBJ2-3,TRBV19,TGTGCCAGTAGTCGTTGGCTAGCGGGAGGCACAGATACGCAGTATTTT,CASSRWLAGGTDTQYF
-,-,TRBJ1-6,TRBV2,TGTGCCAGCAGTCCCGACATCTCAGGGGATAATTCACCCCTCCACTTT,CASSPDISGDNSPLHF
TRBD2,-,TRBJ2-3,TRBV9,TGTGCCAGCAGCGTAAGCGGGACTGACACAGATACGCAGTATTTT,CASSVSGTDTDTQYF
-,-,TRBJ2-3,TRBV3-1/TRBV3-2,TGTGCCAGCAGCTCCCGGAGGGCTGGGATGGGTACGCAGTATTTT,CASSSRRAGMGTQYF
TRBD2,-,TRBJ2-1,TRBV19,TGTGCCAGTAGGGGAAGGGTAACGGGAGGGCCGACGAATGAGCAGTTCTTC,CASRGRVTGGPTNEQFF
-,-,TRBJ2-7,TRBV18,TGTGCCAGCTCACCGAGCTCCTACGAGCAGTACTTC,CASSPSSYEQYF
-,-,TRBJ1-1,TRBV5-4,TGTGCCAGCAGCTCCTTAAACAGGGCGAACACTGAAGCTTTCTTT,CASSSLNRANTEAFF
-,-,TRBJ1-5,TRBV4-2,TGTGCCAGCAGCCCCTCAACAGGGTCAGACCAGCCCCAGCATTTT,CASSPSTGSDQPQHF
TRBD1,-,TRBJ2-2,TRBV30,TGTGCCTGGAAATGGGACAGGGATAACACCGGGGAGCTGTTTTTT,CAWKWDRDNTGELFF
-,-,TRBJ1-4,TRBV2,TGTGCCAGCAGTCCGCAGGGGTCTACTAATGAAAAACTGTTTTTT,CASSPQGSTNEKLFF
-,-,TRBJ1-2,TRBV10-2,TGCGCCAGCATTAAAGACCAGGGAAATAACTATGGCTACACCTTC,CASIKDQGNNYGYTF
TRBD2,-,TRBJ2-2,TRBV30,TGTGCCTGGAGGGGCCTAGCGGGGGCGAACACCGGGGAGCTGTTTTTT,CAWRGLAGANTGELFF
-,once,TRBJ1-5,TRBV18,TGTGCCAGCTCACCAATCCGGACAGCCCCACAGATTGGTCGTGTCGGTCAGCCCCAGCATTTT,CASSPIRTAPQIGRVGQPQHF
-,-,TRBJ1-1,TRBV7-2,TGTGCCAGCAGTTATCGACAGGTTCAAGGTGAAGCTTTCTTT,CASSYRQVQGEAFF